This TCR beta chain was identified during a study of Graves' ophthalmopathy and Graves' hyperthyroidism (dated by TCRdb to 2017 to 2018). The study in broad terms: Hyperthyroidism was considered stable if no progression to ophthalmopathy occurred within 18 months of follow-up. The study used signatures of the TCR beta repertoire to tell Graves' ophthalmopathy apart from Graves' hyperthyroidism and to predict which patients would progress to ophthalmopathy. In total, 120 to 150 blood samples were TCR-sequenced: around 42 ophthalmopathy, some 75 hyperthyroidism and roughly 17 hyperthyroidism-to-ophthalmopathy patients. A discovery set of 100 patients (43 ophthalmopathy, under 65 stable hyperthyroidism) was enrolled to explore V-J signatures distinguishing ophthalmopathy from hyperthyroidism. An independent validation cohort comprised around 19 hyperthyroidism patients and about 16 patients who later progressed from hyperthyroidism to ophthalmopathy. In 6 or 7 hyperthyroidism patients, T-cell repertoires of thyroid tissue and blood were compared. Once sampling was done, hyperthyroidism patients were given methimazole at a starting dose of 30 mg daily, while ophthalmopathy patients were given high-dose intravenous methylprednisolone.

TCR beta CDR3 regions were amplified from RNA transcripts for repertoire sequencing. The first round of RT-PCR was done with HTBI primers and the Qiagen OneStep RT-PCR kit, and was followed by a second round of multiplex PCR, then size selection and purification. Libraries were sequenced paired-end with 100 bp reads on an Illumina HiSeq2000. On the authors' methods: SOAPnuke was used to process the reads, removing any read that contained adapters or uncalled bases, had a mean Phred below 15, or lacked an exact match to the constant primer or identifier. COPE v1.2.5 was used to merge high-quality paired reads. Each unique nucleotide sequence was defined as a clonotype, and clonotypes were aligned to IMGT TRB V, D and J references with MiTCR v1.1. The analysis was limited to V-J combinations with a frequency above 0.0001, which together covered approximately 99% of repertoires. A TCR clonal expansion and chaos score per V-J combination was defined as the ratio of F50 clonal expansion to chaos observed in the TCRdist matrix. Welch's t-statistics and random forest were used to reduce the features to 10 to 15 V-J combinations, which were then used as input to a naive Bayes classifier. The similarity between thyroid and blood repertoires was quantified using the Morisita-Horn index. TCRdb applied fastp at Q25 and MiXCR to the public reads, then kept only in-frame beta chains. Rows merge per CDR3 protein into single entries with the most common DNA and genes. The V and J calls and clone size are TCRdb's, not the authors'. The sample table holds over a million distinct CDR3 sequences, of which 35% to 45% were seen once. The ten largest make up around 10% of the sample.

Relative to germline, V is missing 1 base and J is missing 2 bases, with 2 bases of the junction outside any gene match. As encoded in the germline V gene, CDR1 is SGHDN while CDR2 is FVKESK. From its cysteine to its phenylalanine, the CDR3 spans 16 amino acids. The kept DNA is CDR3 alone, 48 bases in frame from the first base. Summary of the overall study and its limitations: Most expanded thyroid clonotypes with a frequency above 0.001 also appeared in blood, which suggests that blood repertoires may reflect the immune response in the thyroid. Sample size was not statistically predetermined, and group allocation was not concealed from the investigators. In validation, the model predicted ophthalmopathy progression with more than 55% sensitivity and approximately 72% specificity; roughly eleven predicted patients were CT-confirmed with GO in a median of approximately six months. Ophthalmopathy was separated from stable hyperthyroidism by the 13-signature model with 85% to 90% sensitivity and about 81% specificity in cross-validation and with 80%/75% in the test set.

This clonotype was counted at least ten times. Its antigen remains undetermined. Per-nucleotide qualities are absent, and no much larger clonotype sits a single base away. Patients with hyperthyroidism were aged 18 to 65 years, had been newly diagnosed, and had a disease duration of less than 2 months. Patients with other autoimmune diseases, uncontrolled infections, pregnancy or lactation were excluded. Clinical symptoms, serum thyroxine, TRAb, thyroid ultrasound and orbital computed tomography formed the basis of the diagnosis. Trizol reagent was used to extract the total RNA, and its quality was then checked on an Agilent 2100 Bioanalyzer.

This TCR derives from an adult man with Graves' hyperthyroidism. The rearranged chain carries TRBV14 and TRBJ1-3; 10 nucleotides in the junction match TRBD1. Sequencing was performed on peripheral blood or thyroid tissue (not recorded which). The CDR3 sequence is CASSQAGTGAGNTIYF. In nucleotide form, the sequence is TGTGCCAGCAGCCAAGCCGGGACAGGGGCTGGAAACACCATATATTTT.